This TCR beta chain was sequenced during a study of shared clonotypes between healthy human individuals. Note on this clone: A read error may produce the germline difference seen at one junction end.

Donors were healthy HIV-negative adults without recent acute infections or vaccinations. This CDR3 has 16 amino acids. The germline CDR1 and CDR2 sequences are GTSNPN and SVGIG (reference sequence). The authors ran the assay at deep level. Unsorted PBMC DNA sequencing spanned ten immunoSEQ deep assay plates. The method was immunoSEQ multiplex PCR; TCRdb's version includes in-frame clones alone and lacks a portion of them. The sample contains fewer than 600,000 clones, 77% of which appear only once. The rearrangement uses TRBV30 and TRBJ1-4; 11 nucleotides align to TRBD1. The specimen sequenced was PBMCs. The source is a woman in her 40s in good health. Some clones in this sample may be carry-over from other donors' samples. The CDR3 loop is CAWSWGTGGTNEKLFF. CDR3 nucleotide sequence: TGTGCCTGGAGTTGGGGGACAGGGGGAACTAATGAAAAACTGTTCTTT.